A single sample is the source of the 14 T cell receptor beta chains below, sequenced in a study of blood T cell repertoires in COVID-19. Sequenced by immunoSEQ multiplex PCR; TCRdb stores in-frame clones only, minus some. The sample gives around 140,000 clones, about 90% of which show up once; 2% to 2.5% is in the top ten. Input material: peripheral blood. Every receptor here comes from a man between 45 and 60 years old with active COVID-19.

This chain connects TRBV5-4 to TRBJ1-4, with 8 bases fitting TRBD1. Per the germline V gene, CDR1 is SGHNT and CDR2 is YYREEE (reference sequence). J lost 5 bases, V lost 4 bases, and 7 bases had no gene match. The CDR3 loop spans 15 amino acids. The CDR3 bases are TGTGCCAGCAGCCCCGACAGGGGCCTAAATGAAAAACTGTTTTTT. Encoded protein: CASSPDRGLNEKLFF.

A word on this clone: This CDR3 is also generated by other DNA sequences in the sample. The chain carries TRBV6-2 or TRBV6-3 and TRBJ2-5; 14 bases match TRBD2. The CDR3 has 16 residues. The ends lost 5 bases at V and 2 bases at J; junction bases unmatched: 4. The V gene's germline CDR1 is MNHEY and CDR2 SVGEGT. The CDR3 DNA is TGTGCCAGCAGTCCGAGGACTAGCGGGGGGCAAGAGACCCAGTACTTC. This codes for CASSPRTSGGQETQYF.

This clone was picked up one time. This chain connects TRBV5-1 to TRBJ1-1, with D hard to call. CDR1 and CDR2 (germline): SGHRS, YFSETQ. The CDR3 spans 13 residues. V lost 5 bases, J lost 1 base, and 9 bases lay in between. The CDR3 region has the DNA TGCGCCAGCAGAGTAGAAGCGAACACTGAAGCTTTCTTT. It yields the protein CASRVEANTEAFF.

V gene TRBV4-2 combines with J gene TRBJ2-5, with D unclear. The V and J ends lost 0 bases and 2 bases respectively, with 7 bases between them. CDR1 LGHNA and CDR2 YNFKEQ come from the germline V gene. The CDR3 totals 14 residues. CDR3 in amino acids: CASSQDVSQETQYF. For the CDR3, the DNA is TGTGCCAGCAGCCAAGACGTCAGTCAAGAGACCCAGTACTTC.

Here the CDR3 reads CASSHGTGGSYEQYF. In DNA form, the CDR3 reads TGCGCCAGCAGCCATGGGACAGGGGGTTCCTACGAGCAGTACTTC. The gene calls are TRBV5-1 and TRBJ2-7; 11 bases align to TRBD1. The CDR3 totals 15 residues. Looked up from germline, CDR1 is SGHRS and CDR2 is YFSETQ. The ends lost 4 bases at V and 1 base at J; junction bases unmatched: 4.

V usage is TRBV2 and J usage is TRBJ1-4; no definite D call. Per germline, CDR1 SNHLY and CDR2 FYNNEI. With 6 bases removed from V and 8 bases from J, the gap between germline ends came to 10 bases. This CDR3 is built from 12 residues. The CDR3 DNA follows: TGTGCCAGCAGATACCGAGGGGAAAAACTGTTTTTT. This sequence encodes CASRYRGEKLFF.

The chain combines TRBV10-3 with TRBJ1-2; TRBD1 aligns across 7 bases. The CDR3 is made up of 14 amino acids. Trimming took 7 bases from V and 4 from J; bases not matched to a gene: 9. The V gene's germline CDR1 is ENHRY and CDR2 SYGVKD. The CDR3 region is CAITGDSSLYGYTF. The DNA for the CDR3 is TGTGCCATCACTGGGGACAGTAGCCTCTATGGCTACACCTTC.

The rearrangement uses TRBV6-5 and TRBJ2-1; D is uncertain. The CDR3 extends over 13 amino acids. Deletions cut 2 bases from V and 10 bases from J, with 12 bases between. CDR1 is MNHEY and CDR2 is SVGAGI in the germline V gene. The CDR3: CASSYHQPREQFF. CDR3 coding DNA: TGTGCCAGCAGTTACCATCAGCCCAGGGAGCAGTTCTTC.

The V gene is TRBV6-6, the J gene TRBJ2-1, with TRBD1 matching 8 bases. The CDR3 runs 15 residues. V was clipped by 6 bases and J by 4 bases; unmatched bases: 8. CDR1 is MNHNY and CDR2 is SVGAGI in the germline V gene (reference sequence). The CDR3 nucleotides read TGTGCCAGCAGCGTCGGGCAGGGGGCATACAATGAGCAGTTCTTC. Its translation is CASSVGQGAYNEQFF.

V and J are TRBV2 and TRBJ1-2; D possibly corresponds to TRBD1 (6 bases). This CDR3 spans 14 amino acids. The germline V gene has CDR1 SNHLY and CDR2 FYNNEI. Trimming took 6 bases from V and 2 from J, leaving 13 bases between them. The CDR3 bases are TGTGCCAGCAGCGTTAGACAGGCCAACTATGGCTACACCTTC. Amino acids: CASSVRQANYGYTF.

This clone was recorded a few times. The chain employs TRBV12-3 or TRBV12-4 and TRBJ1-1; TRBD1 matches at 10 bases. V was pared by 7 bases and J by 5 bases, with 4 bases of the junction left unmatched. This CDR3 has 13 residues. The CDR3 DNA reads TGTGCCAGCACCGGGGACAGGGGAACTGAAGCTTTCTTT. Its protein is CASTGDRGTEAFF.

The chain links TRBV5-4 to TRBJ2-1, with 10 bases aligning to TRBD2. Germline assignment: CDR1 SGHNT and CDR2 YYREEE (reference sequence). The junction had 7 bases not matched to a gene; V was cut back by 2 bases and J by 5 bases. CDR3 length equals 16 residues. CDR3 in DNA: TGTGCCAGCAGCTTAACCCTTCTAGCGGGGGACAATGAGCAGTTCTTC. Translation gives CASSLTLLAGDNEQFF.

V and J are TRBV6-1 and TRBJ1-3; 10 bases agree with TRBD1. This CDR3 has 15 residues. The germline CDR1 and CDR2 sequences are MNHNS and SASEGT. The junction had 0 bases not matched to a gene; V was cut back by 1 base and J by 3 bases. The CDR3 region is CASSEGDRGGNTIYF. The CDR3 nucleotides are TGTGCCAGCAGTGAAGGGGACAGGGGTGGAAACACCATATATTTT.

The chain couples TRBV18 to TRBJ2-1; D possibly corresponds to TRBD2 (5 bases). This CDR3 is 17 amino acids long. The germline gives CDR1 KGHSH, CDR2 LQKENI. V was cut by 0 bases and J by 8 bases, with 20 bases left in between. The CDR3, as DNA: TGTGCCAGCTCACCACCCTTCCAGGACTGGCACCTTGATGAGCAGTTCTTC. Amino acid sequence: CASSPPFQDWHLDEQFF.